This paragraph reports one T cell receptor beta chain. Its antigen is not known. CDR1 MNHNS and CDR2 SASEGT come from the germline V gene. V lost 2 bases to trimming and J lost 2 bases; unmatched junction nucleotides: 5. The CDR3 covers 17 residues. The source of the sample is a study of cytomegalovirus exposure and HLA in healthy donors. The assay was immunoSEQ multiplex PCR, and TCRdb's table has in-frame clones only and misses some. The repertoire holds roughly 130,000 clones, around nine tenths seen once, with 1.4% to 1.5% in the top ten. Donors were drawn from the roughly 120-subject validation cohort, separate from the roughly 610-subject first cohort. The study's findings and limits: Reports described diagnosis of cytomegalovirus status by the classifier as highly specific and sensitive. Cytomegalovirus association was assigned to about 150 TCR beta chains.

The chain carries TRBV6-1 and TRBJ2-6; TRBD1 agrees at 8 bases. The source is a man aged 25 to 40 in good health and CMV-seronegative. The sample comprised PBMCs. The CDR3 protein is CASSERRTGTGANVLTF. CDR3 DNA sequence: TGTGCCAGCAGTGAACGCCGGACAGGGACTGGGGCCAACGTCCTGACTTTC.